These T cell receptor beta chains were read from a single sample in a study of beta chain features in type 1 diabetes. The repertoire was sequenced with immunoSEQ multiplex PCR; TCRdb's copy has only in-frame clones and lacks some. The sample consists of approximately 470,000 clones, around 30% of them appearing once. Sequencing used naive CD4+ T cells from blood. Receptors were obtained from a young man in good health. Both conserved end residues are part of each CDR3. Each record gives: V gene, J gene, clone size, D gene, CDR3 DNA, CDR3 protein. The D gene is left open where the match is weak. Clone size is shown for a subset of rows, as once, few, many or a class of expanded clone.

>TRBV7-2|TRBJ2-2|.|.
TGTGCCAGCAGCCGGTACAGGGAGTTTAACACCGGGGAGCTGTTTTTT
CASSRYREFNTGELFF
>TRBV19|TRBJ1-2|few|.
TGTGCCACCAGCCTGGGATATGGCTACACCTTC
CATSLGYGYTF
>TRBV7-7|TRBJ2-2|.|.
TGTGCTAGCAGCTTATTGGGCGGGTCGGCCGGGGAGCTGTTTTTT
CASSLLGGSAGELFF
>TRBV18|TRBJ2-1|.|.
TGTGCCAGCTCACCACTCGGTGGTAGCTCCTACAATGAGCAGTTCTTC
CASSPLGGSSYNEQFF
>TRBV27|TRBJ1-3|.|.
TGTGCCAGCAGTTTCCGCGGCTCTGGAAACACCATATATTTT
CASSFRGSGNTIYF
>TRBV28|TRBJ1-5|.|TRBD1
TGTGCCAGCAGTCCCGGGACAGTTTATCAGCCCCAGCATTTT
CASSPGTVYQPQHF
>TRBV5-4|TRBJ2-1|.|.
TGTGCCAGCAGCTTTCTGCAGGGACTTTACAATGAGCAGTTCTTC
CASSFLQGLYNEQFF
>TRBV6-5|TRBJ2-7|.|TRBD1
TGTGCCAGCAGGGGGACAGGGGGCAATTACGAGCAGTACTTC
CASRGTGGNYEQYF
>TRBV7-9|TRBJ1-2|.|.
TGTGCCAGCAGCTCAGTTGGGACACTCCCCTCTCGCTATGGCTACACCTTC
CASSSVGTLPSRYGYTF
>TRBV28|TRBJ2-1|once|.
TGTGCCAGCAGGGGGGATCCCTACAATGAGCAGTTCTTC
CASRGDPYNEQFF
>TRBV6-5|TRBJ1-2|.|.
TGTGCCAGCAGCCAAGTGGTGGGCTATGGCTACACCTTC
CASSQVVGYGYTF
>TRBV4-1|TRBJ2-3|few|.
TGCGCCAGCAGCCAAGATCGGCAAACTAGCCGGAGCACAGATACGCAGTATTTT
CASSQDRQTSRSTDTQYF
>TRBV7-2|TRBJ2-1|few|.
TGTGCCAGCAGCCCCAGCCTAGGGGTCGGTGAGCAGTTCTTC
CASSPSLGVGEQFF
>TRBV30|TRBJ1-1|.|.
TGTGCCTGGAGTGTTGGGTTAATGAACACTGAAGCTTTCTTT
CAWSVGLMNTEAFF
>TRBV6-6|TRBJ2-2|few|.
TGTGCCAGCAAAGCCGGGGTATCCCATCCCGGGGAGCTGTTTTTT
CASKAGVSHPGELFF
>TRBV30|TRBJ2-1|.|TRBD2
TGTGCCTGGAGTGTACTTCGACTAGCGGCTTACAATGAGCAGTTCTTC
CAWSVLRLAAYNEQFF
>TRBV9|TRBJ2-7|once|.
TGTGCCAGCAGCGTAGATGTCAGGGCCTACGAGCAGTACTTC
CASSVDVRAYEQYF
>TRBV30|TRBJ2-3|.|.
TGTGCCTGGAGTACCAGACAGATACACACAGATACGCAGTATTTT
CAWSTRQIHTDTQYF
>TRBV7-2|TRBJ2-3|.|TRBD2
TGTGCCAGCAGCCGTCCGGGACTAGAAGCCGTTACGCAGTATTTT
CASSRPGLEAVTQYF
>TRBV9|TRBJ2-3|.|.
TGTGCCAGCAGCGTAGGTGGCTCGACAGATACGCAGTATTTT
CASSVGGSTDTQYF